This T cell receptor (beta chain) appears in the sequencing data of a study of blood T cell repertoires in COVID-19. In the study overall: From the United States, Italy and Spain came samples of acute and convalescent COVID-19. From T cells, B-cell-depleted T cells, or PBMCs came the material, which was cDNA or gDNA.

Original handling: Estimation of nucleated cell counts was performed using reference gene primer amplification. The method was immunoSEQ multiplex PCR; TCRdb's version includes in-frame clones alone and lacks a portion of them. From that table come the V and J calls and clone size; the DNA was used to work out D and trimming. The sample records approximately 120,000 clones, around 85% being singletons. This CDR3 is built from 14 residues. Trimming removed 5 bases at V and 0 bases at J, with 8 bases between. Germline lookup yields CDR1 SGDLS and CDR2 YYNGEE. Source material: peripheral blood. The chain is built from TRBV9 and TRBJ2-2; the D gene is possibly TRBD1 (6 bases). The sequence came from a woman between 45 and 65 years old who had recovered from COVID-19. The CDR3 DNA follows: TGTGCCAGCAGGGGGGCGGCGAACACCGGGGAGCTGTTTTTT. Amino acids: CASRGAANTGELFF.